This T cell receptor (beta chain) was identified during a study of CD8 T cells in Susac syndrome. This CDR3 spans 12 amino acids. Trimming took 6 bases from V and 5 from J, leaving 10 bases between them. Germline CDR1 and CDR2: LGHDT and YNNKEL (reference sequence). Sequencing targeted TCR beta in blood CD8+ and CD4+ T cells. Controls were healthy donors chosen to match patients in age and sex. TEMRA cells were FACS-enriched and CD8+ and CD4+ T cells negatively isolated. Reverse transcription used about 0.45 to 1 ug RNA and random hexamers. TCRdb re-called the immunoSEQ multiplex PCR reads through MiXCR, storing one row per CDR3 protein. This table holds about 160,000 distinct CDR3 sequences, 80% to 95% found once.

The origin of this receptor is a human donor in good health. The sequencing sample was made of CD4+ T cells from PBMCs. The chain is built from TRBV3-1 and TRBJ1-1, with D uncertain. The chain's CDR3 is CASSLIGTEAFF. The CDR3 bases are TGTGCCAGCAGTCTCATAGGTACTGAAGCTTTCTTT.